This T cell receptor (beta chain) was obtained from a study of T cell repertoires in cytomegalovirus infection. Study-level findings and limits: The ex vivo response was dominated by HLA-C-restricted CMV-specific TCR beta clonotypes.

This clonotype was counted many times. Its antigen is as yet unknown. Using its own MiXCR run on the reads, TCRdb lists one record per CDR3 protein. In the table there are some 150,000 distinct CDR3 sequences, 5% to 6.5% of which are singletons. Trimming took 6 bases from V and 0 from J, leaving 9 bases between them. Germline CDR1 LNHDA, CDR2 SQIVND (reference sequence). This CDR3 region has 14 residues. The sequence derives from a human donor in good health (CMV status not recorded). Some clones in this sample may be carry-over from other donors' samples. This chain uses TRBV19 with TRBJ2-1, with D hard to call. Material for sequencing was PBMCs. The DNA for the CDR3 is TGTGCCAGTAGCTCTCCCAACTCCTACAATGAGCAGTTCTTC. Its translation: CASSSPNSYNEQFF.